A single sample gave rise to the 18 T cell receptor beta chains below, sequenced in a study of OX40 agonist ivuxolimab in advanced cancers. Method: immunoSEQ multiplex PCR; TCRdb's copy keeps in-frame clones and lacks some. Altogether about 77,000 clones are present, around 88% being singletons, with the ten largest covering under 0.8%. Here the sequenced sample was CD4+ or CD8+ T cells sorted from blood, taken in a trial of the OX40 agonist ivuxolimab. The receptors originated from an adult with an advanced solid tumor such as melanoma, head and neck, liver or kidney cancer.

The chain employs TRBV19 and TRBJ2-2; the D gene is possibly TRBD2 (5 bases). Germline CDR1 and CDR2: LNHDA and SQIVND (reference sequence). The CDR3 loop spans 15 amino acids. Trimming removed 6 bases at V and 0 bases at J, with 11 bases between. The CDR3 coding sequence is TGTGCCAGTAGGGGGAAACTAGCGAACACCGGGGAGCTGTTTTTT. Translating it yields CASRGKLANTGELFF.

Only a few counts were recorded for this clone. Additional DNA sequences in this sample encode the identical CDR3. The chain combines TRBV6-6 with TRBJ1-6; D gene uncertain. This CDR3 is 11 amino acids long. Germline CDR1 is MNHNY and CDR2 is SVGAGI (reference sequence). Trimming cost V 4 bases and J 7 bases, with 2 bases left between them. The CDR3: CASSSNSPLHF. The CDR3 nucleotides read TGTGCCAGCAGTTCGAATTCACCCCTCCACTTT.

V and J are TRBV5-1 and TRBJ1-1, with 11 bases fitting TRBD1. Looked up from germline, CDR1 is SGHRS and CDR2 is YFSETQ. The CDR3 contains 15 residues. J gave up 3 bases and V 3 bases, and 4 bases lay outside the gene matches. The CDR3 spells CASSSGTGGDTEAFF. CDR3 DNA sequence: TGCGCCAGCAGCTCTGGGACAGGGGGTGACACTGAAGCTTTCTTT.

The chain recombines TRBV28 with TRBJ2-7; 7 bases agree with TRBD1. The CDR3 consists of 13 residues. J was trimmed by 6 bases and V by 4 bases; bases with no gene match: 6. Per germline, CDR1 MDHEN and CDR2 SYDVKM. Written as DNA, the CDR3 is TGTGCCAGCAGTTCCCCGGGACAGTTCGAGCAGTACTTC. Its protein is CASSSPGQFEQYF.

CDR3 sequence: CASSQQGDQPQHF. The CDR3 DNA reads TGTGCCAGTAGTCAACAGGGGGATCAGCCCCAGCATTTT. This sequence joins TRBV19 and TRBJ1-5; 8 nucleotides align to TRBD1. The trim removed 5 bases at V and 5 bases at J, leaving 2 bases unmatched. Germline V gives CDR1 LNHDA, CDR2 SQIVND (reference sequence). The CDR3 consists of 13 residues.

This clone was counted between two and nine times. The rearrangement uses TRBV5-6 and TRBJ2-2; 7 nucleotides align to TRBD1. V dropped 1 base and J dropped 6; count of bases not matched to a gene: 6. Per the germline V gene, CDR1 is SGHDT and CDR2 is YYEEEE. CDR3 size: 15 residues. CDR3 sequence: CASSLFRGSAGELFF. The CDR3 DNA sequence: TGTGCCAGCAGCTTGTTCAGGGGGAGCGCCGGGGAGCTGTTTTTT.

The chain carries TRBV5-4 and TRBJ1-6; 10 positions agree with TRBD1. The J segment lost 5 bases and the V segment lost 2 bases, leaving 10 bases of the junction unmatched. Per germline, CDR1 SGHNT and CDR2 YYREEE (reference sequence). The CDR3 has 18 amino acids. The CDR3 sequence is CASSFDPGQGPNNSPLHF. For the CDR3, the DNA is TGTGCCAGCAGCTTCGATCCGGGACAGGGGCCAAATAATTCACCCCTCCACTTT. The variable domain in full, completed from reference TRBV5-4 and TRBJ1-6, reads ETGVTQSPTHLIKTRGQQVTLRCSSQSGHNTVSWYQQALGQGPQFIFQYYREEENGRGNFPPRFSGLQFPNYSSELNVNALELDDSALYLCASSFDPGQGPNNSPLHFGNGTRLTVT.

This chain joins TRBV7-2 and TRBJ1-1; D gene ambiguous. The CDR3 covers 14 residues. CDR1 and CDR2 (germline): SGHTA, FQGNSA. V dropped 1 base and J dropped 0 bases, with 6 bases sitting between them. The CDR3 nucleotides read TGTGCCAGCAGCTTAGGGCCTCTGAACACTGAAGCTTTCTTT. Its protein product is CASSLGPLNTEAFF.

The chain employs TRBV5-8 and TRBJ1-6; 8 nucleotides align to TRBD1. Losses at the gene ends were 2 bases for V and 7 bases for J; bases not matched to a gene: 8. The CDR3 contains 16 residues. Germline V CDR1 and CDR2: SGHTS, YDEGEE. The chain's CDR3 is CASSLYRTGQNSPLHF. CDR3 coding DNA: TGTGCCAGCAGCTTATACCGGACAGGGCAGAATTCACCCCTCCACTTT.

The chain links TRBV30 to TRBJ1-4; 10 positions agree with TRBD1. The germline V gene has CDR1 GTSNPN and CDR2 SVGIG (reference sequence). The length of the CDR3 is 11 residues. J gave up 12 bases and V 8 bases, and 6 bases lay outside the gene matches. The CDR3, as DNA: TGTGCCCGGGACAGGGGTACAGAACTGTTTTTT. Amino acid sequence: CARDRGTELFF. The complete variable domain, with remaining parts taken from reference TRBV30 and TRBJ1-4, reads SQTIHQWPATLVQPVGSPLSLECTVEGTSNPNLYWYRQAAGRGLQLLFYSVGIGQISSEVPQNLSASRPQDRQFILSSKKLLLSDSGFYLCARDRGTELFFGSGTQLSVL.

The V and J genes are TRBV19 and TRBJ1-1, with a weak D call TRBD1 (5 bases). The CDR3 loop spans 15 amino acids. CDR1 LNHDA and CDR2 SQIVND come from the germline V gene (reference sequence). The germline V and J ends were trimmed by 9 bases and 0 bases, with 17 bases remaining between them. The CDR3 region is CASHEGRIMNTEAFF. Here the CDR3 DNA reads TGTGCCAGCCACGAGGGACGGATAATGAACACTGAAGCTTTCTTT.

This clone was counted a single time. This chain joins TRBV11-3 and TRBJ2-1; D may be TRBD2 (6 bases). The CDR3 covers 15 residues. Germline V gives CDR1 SGHNT, CDR2 YENEEA. Deletions cut 3 bases from V and 5 bases from J, with 14 bases between. The CDR3 sequence is CASSFGGNRNNEQFF. The CDR3 DNA sequence: TGTGCCAGCAGCTTCGGCGGGAACCGTAACAATGAGCAGTTCTTC. The whole variable domain, filled in from reference TRBV11-3 and TRBJ2-1, reads EAGVVQSPRYKIIEKKQPVAFWCNPISGHNTLYWYLQNLGQGPELLIRYENEEAVDDSQLPKDRFSAERLKGVDSTLKIQPAELGDSAVYLCASSFGGNRNNEQFFGPGTRLTVL.

This sequence joins TRBV7-9 and TRBJ2-1; a possible D gene is TRBD2 (6 bases). From germline, CDR1 is SEHNR and CDR2 FQNEAQ (reference sequence). Trimming pared 3 bases from V and 7 bases from J, leaving 16 bases between. The CDR3 consists of 15 residues. Here the CDR3 reads CASSFSSGEGNEQFF. The CDR3 DNA reads as TGTGCCAGCAGCTTTAGTAGCGGTGAGGGAAATGAGCAGTTCTTC.

This chain uses TRBV5-1 with TRBJ2-7; 7 nucleotides agree with TRBD1. The CDR3 consists of 14 residues. Germline trimming cut 3 bases from V and 0 bases from J; bases unmatched to any gene: 3. CDR1 is SGHRS and CDR2 is YFSETQ in the germline V gene. The CDR3 sequence: CASSSGTDSYEQYF. CDR3 nucleotides: TGCGCCAGCAGCTCCGGGACAGACTCCTACGAGCAGTACTTC.

The genes are TRBV18 and TRBJ2-6; the D is unclear. Germline V gene sequence: CDR1 KGHSH, CDR2 LQKENI. Trimming removed 3 bases at V and 1 base at J, with 4 bases between. There are 14 residues in the CDR3. The CDR3 bases are TGTGCCAGCTCACCCGAGTCTGGGGCCAACGTCCTGACTTTC. Amino acid sequence: CASSPESGANVLTF.

The chain couples TRBV19 to TRBJ2-7, with D possibly being TRBD2 (5 bases). The V and J ends lost 1 base and 7 bases respectively, with 11 bases between them. The CDR3 totals 13 residues. Germline CDR1 reads LNHDA; CDR2 reads SQIVND (reference sequence). The CDR3 protein is CASSIGRDGEQYF. The CDR3 region has the DNA TGTGCCAGTAGTATAGGACGGGATGGAGAGCAGTACTTC.

The chain joins TRBV28 to TRBJ1-1; D remains ambiguous. CDR1 and CDR2 (germline): MDHEN, SYDVKM. This CDR3 region has 11 residues. The ends were cut back, 3 bases at V and 10 bases at J, with 9 bases in the middle. The DNA of the CDR3 is TGTGCCAGCAGTTTCCCCCAAGGAGCTTTCTTT. This encodes CASSFPQGAFF.

V and J are TRBV7-2 and TRBJ2-5, with D maybe TRBD2 (7 bases). Germline values: CDR1 SGHTA, CDR2 FQGNSA. The CDR3 spans 15 residues. The V and J ends lost 1 base and 9 bases respectively, with 18 bases between them. The CDR3 region is CASSLEGGAMIAQYF. The DNA of the CDR3 is TGTGCCAGCAGCTTAGAGGGGGGGGCTATGATAGCCCAGTACTTC.